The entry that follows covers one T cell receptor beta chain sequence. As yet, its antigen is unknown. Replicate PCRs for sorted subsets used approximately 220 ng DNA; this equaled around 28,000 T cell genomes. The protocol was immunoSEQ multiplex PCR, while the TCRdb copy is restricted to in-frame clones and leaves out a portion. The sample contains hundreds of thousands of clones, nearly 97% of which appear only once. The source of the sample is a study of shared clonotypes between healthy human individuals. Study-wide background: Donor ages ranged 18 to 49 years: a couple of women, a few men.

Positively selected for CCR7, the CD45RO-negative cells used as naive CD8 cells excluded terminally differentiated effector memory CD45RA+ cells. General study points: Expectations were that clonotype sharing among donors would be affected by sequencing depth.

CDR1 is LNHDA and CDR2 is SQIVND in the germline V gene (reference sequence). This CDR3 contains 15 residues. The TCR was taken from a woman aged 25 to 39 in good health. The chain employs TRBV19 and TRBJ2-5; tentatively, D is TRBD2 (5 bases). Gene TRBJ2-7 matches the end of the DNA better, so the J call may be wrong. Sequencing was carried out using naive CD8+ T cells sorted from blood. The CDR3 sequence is CASSIYFVVGSEQYF. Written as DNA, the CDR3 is TGTGCCAGTAGTATATACTTCGTGGTTGGGAGCGAGCAGTACTTC.